This T cell receptor (beta chain) was retrieved from a study of blood T cell repertoires in COVID-19. The wider study: The cDNA or gDNA used as material had been derived from T cells, B-cell-depleted T cells, or PBMCs.

The repertoire was sequenced with immunoSEQ multiplex PCR; TCRdb's copy has only in-frame clones and lacks some. The sample carries about 100,000 clones, around 79% recorded once. The length of the CDR3 is 13 residues. CDR1 is SGHAT and CDR2 is FQNNGV in the germline V gene. V was clipped by 0 bases and J by 5 bases, with 8 bases between them. The V and J genes are TRBV11-2 and TRBJ2-7; D not certain. This sequence originates from a man aged 70-80 years with active or convalescent COVID-19. The sample comprised peripheral blood. CDR3 DNA: TGTGCCAGCAGCTTAGATTTCACGGACGAGCAGTACTTC. Its protein is CASSLDFTDEQYF.